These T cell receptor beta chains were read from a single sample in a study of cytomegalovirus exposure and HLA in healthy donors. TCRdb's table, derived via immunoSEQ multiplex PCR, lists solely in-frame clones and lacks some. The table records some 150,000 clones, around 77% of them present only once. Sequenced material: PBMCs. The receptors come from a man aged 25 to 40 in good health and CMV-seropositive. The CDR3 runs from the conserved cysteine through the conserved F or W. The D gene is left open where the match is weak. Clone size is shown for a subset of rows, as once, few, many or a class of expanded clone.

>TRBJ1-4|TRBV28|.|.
TGTGCCAGCAGTTTTACAGGGCGAGATGAAAAACTGTTTTTT
CASSFTGRDEKLFF
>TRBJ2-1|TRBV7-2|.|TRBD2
TGTGCCAGCAGCTTAGTTATACTAGCGGGGAACAATGAGCAGTTCTTC
CASSLVILAGNNEQFF
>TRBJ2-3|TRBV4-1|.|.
TGCGCCAGCAGCCGGGCGGACAGAATCACAGATACGCAGTATTTT
CASSRADRITDTQYF
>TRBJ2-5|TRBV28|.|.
TGTGCCAGCAGGATCTTAACGGCCAGGGGAAGTGAGGAGACCCAGTACTTC
CASRILTARGSEETQYF
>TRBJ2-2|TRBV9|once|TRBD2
TGTGCCAGCAGCGACCCTTCCGGGCGGGGGACGGGTACCGGGGAGCTGTTTTTT
CASSDPSGRGTGTGELFF
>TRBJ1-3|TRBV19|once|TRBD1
TGTGCCAGTAGTATGAGGACAGGGCTCTCTGGAAACACCATATATTTT
CASSMRTGLSGNTIYF
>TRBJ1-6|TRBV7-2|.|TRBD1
TGTGCCAGCAGCGAGGACAGGGCGTTTCGAGATTCACCCCTCCACTTT
CASSEDRAFRDSPLHF
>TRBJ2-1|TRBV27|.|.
TGTGCCAGCACGAATGAGCAGTTCTTC
CASTNEQFF
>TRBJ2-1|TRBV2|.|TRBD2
TGTGCCAGCAAGGAGCGGGGGGGCCCCAATGAGCAGTTCTTC
CASKERGGPNEQFF
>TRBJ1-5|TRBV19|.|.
TGTGCCAGTAGTATAGGGCAGGGGCGAATTCAGCCCCAGCATTTT
CASSIGQGRIQPQHF
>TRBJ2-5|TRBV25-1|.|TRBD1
TGTGCCAGCAGTGACCTGGGACAGAAAATAGAGACCCAGTACTTC
CASSDLGQKIETQYF
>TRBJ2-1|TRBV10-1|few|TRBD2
TGCGCCAGCAGTGAGGGGGAGGGACCAGACAATGAGCAGTTCTTC
CASSEGEGPDNEQFF
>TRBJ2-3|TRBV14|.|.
TGTGCCAGTTCACGACGGGGCACAGATACGCAGTATTTT
CASSRRGTDTQYF
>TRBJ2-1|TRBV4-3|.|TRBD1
TGCGCCAGCAGCCAATCCGGGACAGGGACCCATGAGCAGTTCTTC
CASSQSGTGTHEQFF
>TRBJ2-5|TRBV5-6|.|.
TGTGCCAGCTCAAATGGGGTCGGGAAGACCCAGTACTTC
CASSNGVGKTQYF
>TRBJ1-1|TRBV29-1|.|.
TGCAGCGTTGAGGGCAGAATGAACACTGAAGCTTTCTTT
CSVEGRMNTEAFF
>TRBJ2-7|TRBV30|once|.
TGTGCCTGGAGTGTTTACAGGGTGCACCACCACGAGCAGTACTTC
CAWSVYRVHHHEQYF
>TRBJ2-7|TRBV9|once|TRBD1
TGTGCCAGCAGTATTGGGACAGAAACCTACGAGCAGTACTTC
CASSIGTETYEQYF
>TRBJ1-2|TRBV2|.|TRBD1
TGTGCCAGCAGTGAAGGAGAGGGGGCTGTCTATGGCTACACCTTC
CASSEGEGAVYGYTF
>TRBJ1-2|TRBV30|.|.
TGTGCCTGGAGTGAAGCTTTAGATGGCTACACCTTC
CAWSEALDGYTF
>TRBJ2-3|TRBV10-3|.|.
TGTGCCATCAGTGTCTCGTCAGTGGCGGGATACACAGATACGCAGTATTTT
CAISVSSVAGYTDTQYF
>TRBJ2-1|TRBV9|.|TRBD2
TGTGCCAGCAGCGTAAGCGGGGGGGTTAATGAGCAGTTCTTC
CASSVSGGVNEQFF
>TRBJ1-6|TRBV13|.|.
TGTGCCAGCAGCCCGCGGGACTCCTATAATTCACCCCTCCACTTT
CASSPRDSYNSPLHF
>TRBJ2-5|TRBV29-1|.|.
TGCAGCGTTGAAGGTGACGGGATCCAAGAGACCCAGTACTTC
CSVEGDGIQETQYF
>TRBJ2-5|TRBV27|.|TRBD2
TGTGCCAGCAGTAGCAATAGCGGGGAGGCAGAGACCCAGTACTTC
CASSSNSGEAETQYF
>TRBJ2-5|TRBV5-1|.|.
TGCGCCAGCAGCTTGGTGACAGGAGCCCAAGAGACCCAGTACTTC
CASSLVTGAQETQYF
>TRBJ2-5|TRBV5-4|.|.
TGTGCCAGCAGCTTGTGGCAGGGGGAGACCCAGTACTTC
CASSLWQGETQYF
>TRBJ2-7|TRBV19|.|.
TGTGCCAGAGCCTTAAGGGGCAGATCCTACGAGCAGTACTTC
CARALRGRSYEQYF
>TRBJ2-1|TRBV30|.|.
TGTGCCTGGAGTGCCCTCGACAGGAATGACAATGAGCAGTTCTTC
CAWSALDRNDNEQFF
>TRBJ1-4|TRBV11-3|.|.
TGTGCCAGCAGCTTATTACAGGAGATTACAACTAATGAAAAACTGTTTTTT
CASSLLQEITTNEKLFF
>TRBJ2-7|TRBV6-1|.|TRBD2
TGTGCCAGCAAGATTAGCGGGGGCTCGGCCTACGAGCAGTACTTC
CASKISGGSAYEQYF
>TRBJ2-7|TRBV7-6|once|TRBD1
TGTGCCAGCAGCTTAGGACAGGGGGTATACGAGCAGTACTTC
CASSLGQGVYEQYF
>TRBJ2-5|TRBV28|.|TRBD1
TGTGCCAGCAGTCCCCACCCGGGACAGGGACAAGAGACCCAGTACTTC
CASSPHPGQGQETQYF
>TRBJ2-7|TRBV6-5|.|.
TGTGCCAGCCAGACAACCTATTACGAGCAGTACTTC
CASQTTYYEQYF
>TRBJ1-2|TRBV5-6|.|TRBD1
TGTGCCAGCAGCGGAGCTGGACAGGGAGTTCTTGGCTACACCTTC
CASSGAGQGVLGYTF
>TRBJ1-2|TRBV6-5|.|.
TGTGCCAGCAGTTACTCGAAGGCAGGGAAGGGTGGCTACACCTTC
CASSYSKAGKGGYTF
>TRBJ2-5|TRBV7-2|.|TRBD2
TGTGCCAGCAGCTTGACTAGCTCTGAAGAGACCCAGTACTTC
CASSLTSSEETQYF
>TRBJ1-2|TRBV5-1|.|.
TGCGCCAGCAGCTTGGTACAGGGAGACTATGGCTACACCTTC
CASSLVQGDYGYTF
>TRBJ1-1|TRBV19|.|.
TGTGCCAGTAGTCCGCAGGCCGGCATGAACACTGAAGCTTTCTTT
CASSPQAGMNTEAFF
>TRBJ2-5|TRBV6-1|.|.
TGTGCCAGCAGTGAAGTTGGAGGGAGCAGCGAGACCCAGTACTTC
CASSEVGGSSETQYF
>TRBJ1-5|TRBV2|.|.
TGTGCCAGCAGTCAGGCTCCGGAGGTTCAGCCCCAGCATTTT
CASSQAPEVQPQHF
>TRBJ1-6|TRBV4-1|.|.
TGCGCCAGCAGCCAAGAGTTGAGGCTGTCTTCACCCCTCCACTTT
CASSQELRLSSPLHF
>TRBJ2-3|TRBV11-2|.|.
TGTGCCAGCAGCTTAGCTCACAGATACACAGATACGCAGTATTTT
CASSLAHRYTDTQYF
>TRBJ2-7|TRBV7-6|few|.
TGTGCCAGCAGCTTAGCGGACTCTATCTCCTACGAGCAGTACTTC
CASSLADSISYEQYF
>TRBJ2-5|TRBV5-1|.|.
TGCGCCAGCAGCCTTGGCCGGAGCCAAGAGACCCAGTACTTC
CASSLGRSQETQYF
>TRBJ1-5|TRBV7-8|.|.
TGTGCCAGCAGCCTTCTCGCGAGTAGCAATCAGCCCCAGCATTTT
CASSLLASSNQPQHF
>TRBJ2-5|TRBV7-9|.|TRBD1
TGTGCCAGCAGCCCCCCCGACAGGGGGAAAATAGAGACCCAGTACTTC
CASSPPDRGKIETQYF